The clone carrying this T cell receptor (beta chain) came up a few times. Antigen unknown. The sample belongs to a study of Graves' ophthalmopathy and Graves' hyperthyroidism. TCR beta CDR3 amplification used RNA transcripts. Following a first-round RT-PCR that used HTBI primers, a second-round multiplex PCR was carried out. One entry per CDR3 protein results from TCRdb running MiXCR on the multiplex PCR reads. The sample has over a million distinct CDR3 sequences, roughly two fifths seen once. The study's findings and limits: Between ophthalmopathy and stable hyperthyroidism, a 13-signature model drew a separation with roughly 85% sensitivity and roughly 80% specificity. This model predicted ophthalmopathy progression (sensitivity around 71%, specificity roughly 72%).

The hyperthyroidism patients, aged 18 to 65, had been newly diagnosed, with under 2 months' duration. As diagnostic evidence, clinical symptoms, serum thyroxine, TRAb, thyroid ultrasound and orbital computed tomography were relied upon. Germline assignment: CDR1 SGHTA and CDR2 FQGNSA. Trimming took off 5 bases at V and 0 bases at J, with 18 bases between the two ends. The CDR3 contains 17 residues. The gene calls are TRBV7-2 and TRBJ2-3; possibly TRBD1 or TRBD2 for D (5 bases each). The TCR originated in an adult man with Graves' hyperthyroidism. Sequenced: peripheral blood or thyroid tissue (not recorded which). CDR3 amino acids: CASSTPGDHASTDTQYF. CDR3 sequence (DNA): TGTGCCAGCAGCACCCCCGGGGACCACGCTAGCACAGATACGCAGTATTTT.